This TCR beta chain was identified in a study of T cell responses to AZD1222 COVID-19 vaccine. Overall study findings and caveats: Repertoire sampling happened only post peak T cell response. Spike-specific TCR breadth and depth grew following two AZD1222 doses. Clonal diversity may have been underestimated, and the donors were mostly white British, with more females than males.

Germline V gives CDR1 ENHRY, CDR2 SYGVKD. The CDR3 totals 14 residues. V gave up 4 bases and J gave up 4 bases; unmatched junction bases: 1. Clones were read by immunoSEQ multiplex PCR, and TCRdb kept only the in-frame ones, dropping some. The sample has roughly 180,000 clones, around 87% seen once. Comment on this clone: What it binds is unknown.

The specimen comprised peripheral blood, sampled on day 0 of AZD1222 vaccination. The clonotype was recovered from an adult in good health. This chain uses TRBV10-3 with TRBJ2-1, with 10 bases fitting TRBD2. The CDR3 bases are TGTGCCATCAGTGGGACTAGCGGTTACAATGAGCAGTTCTTC. Protein: CAISGTSGYNEQFF.